This T cell receptor beta chain emerged from a study of blood T cell repertoires in COVID-19. The overall study: Specimens from acute and convalescent COVID-19 originated in the United States, Italy and Spain. From T cells, B-cell-depleted T cells, or PBMCs came the material, which was cDNA or gDNA.

In the authors' methods: Cell counts per sample came from amplifying reference gene primers. Repertoires were generated with immunoSEQ multiplex PCR, while TCRdb's copy carries only in-frame clones and drops some. V and J calls and clone size follow that table, whereas D and trimming were derived from the DNA. The sample contains around 160,000 clones, around nine tenths of which appear only once. The sequence derives from a human donor in a cohort sampled during active COVID-19. Sample: peripheral blood.

The CDR3 here is CASSPGTGYNEQFF. The DNA of the CDR3 is TGTGCCAGTAGCCCCGGGACTGGATACAATGAGCAGTTCTTC. This chain links TRBV19 with TRBJ2-1, with D maybe TRBD2 (6 bases). This CDR3 has 14 amino acids. Germline loops: CDR1 LNHDA, CDR2 SQIVND (reference sequence). V was pared by 6 bases and J by 4 bases, with 13 bases between.